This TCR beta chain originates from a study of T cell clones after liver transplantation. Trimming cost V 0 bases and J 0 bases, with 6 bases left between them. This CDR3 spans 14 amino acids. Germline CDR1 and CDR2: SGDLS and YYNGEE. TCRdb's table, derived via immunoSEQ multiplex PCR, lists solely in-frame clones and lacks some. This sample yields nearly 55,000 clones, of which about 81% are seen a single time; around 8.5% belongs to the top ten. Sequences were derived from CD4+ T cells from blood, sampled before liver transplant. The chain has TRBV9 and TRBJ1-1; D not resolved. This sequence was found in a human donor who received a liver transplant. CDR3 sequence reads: CASSVGTVNTEAFF. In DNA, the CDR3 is TGTGCCAGCAGCGTAGGAACTGTGAACACTGAAGCTTTCTTT.